This TCR beta chain was sequenced in a study of CD8 T cells in Susac syndrome. Germline CDR1 SGDLS, CDR2 YYNGEE. There are 14 residues in the CDR3. Germline trimming cut 6 bases from V and 1 base from J; bases unmatched to any gene: 4. Reverse transcription of roughly 0.45 to 1 ug RNA used random hexamers. Amplification of TCR beta CDR3 was carried out by immunoSEQ multiplex PCR, which covered 54 Vbeta and 13 Jbeta segments. TCRdb fed the immunoSEQ multiplex PCR reads into MiXCR, producing one record per CDR3 protein. This sample yields approximately 110,000 distinct CDR3 sequences, of which over 90% are seen a single time; around 0.3% belongs to the top ten. Negative isolation yielded CD8+ and CD4+ T cells; FACS enriched TEMRA cells.

Sequencing used CD8+ T cells from PBMCs. V and J are TRBV9 and TRBJ1-3; TRBD1 aligns across 7 bases. The receptor's source is a human donor with multiple sclerosis. CDR3 DNA sequence: TGTGCCAGCAACGACAGGGAATCTGGAAACACCATATATTTT. Amino acids: CASNDRESGNTIYF. The whole variable domain, remainder taken from reference TRBV9 and TRBJ1-3, is DSGVTQTPKHLITATGQRVTLRCSPRSGDLSVYWYQQSLDQGLQFLIQYYNGEERAKGNILERFSAQQFPDLHSELNLSSLELGDSALYFCASNDRESGNTIYFGEGSWLTVV.